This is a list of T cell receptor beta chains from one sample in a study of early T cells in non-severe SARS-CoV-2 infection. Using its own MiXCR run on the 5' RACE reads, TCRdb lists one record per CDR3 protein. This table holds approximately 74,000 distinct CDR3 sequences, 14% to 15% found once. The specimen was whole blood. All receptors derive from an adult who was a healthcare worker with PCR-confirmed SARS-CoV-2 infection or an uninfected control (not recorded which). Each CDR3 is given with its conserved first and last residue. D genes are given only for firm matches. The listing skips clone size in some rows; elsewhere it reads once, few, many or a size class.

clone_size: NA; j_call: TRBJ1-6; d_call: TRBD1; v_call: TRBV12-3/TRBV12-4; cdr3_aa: CASSPDRLNNSPLHF; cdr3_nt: TGTGCCAGCAGTCCGGACAGGCTCAATAATTCACCCCTCCACTTT
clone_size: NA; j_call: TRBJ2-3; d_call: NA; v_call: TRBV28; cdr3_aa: CASRPGNTDTQYF; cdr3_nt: TGTGCCAGCAGGCCAGGCAACACAGATACGCAGTATTTT
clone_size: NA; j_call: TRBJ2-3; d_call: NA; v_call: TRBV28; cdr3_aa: CASSLTGVSLVDTQYF; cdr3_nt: TGTGCCAGCAGTTTGACCGGGGTATCCCTGGTAGATACGCAGTATTTT
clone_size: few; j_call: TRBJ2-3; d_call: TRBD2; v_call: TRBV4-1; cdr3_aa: CASSQNGGGADTQYF; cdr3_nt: TGCGCCAGCAGCCAGAACGGGGGGGGTGCAGATACGCAGTATTTT
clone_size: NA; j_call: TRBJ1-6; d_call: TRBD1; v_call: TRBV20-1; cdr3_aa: CSARDRRTGDGSPLHF; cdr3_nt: TGCAGTGCTAGAGATCGGAGGACAGGGGATGGTTCACCCCTCCACTTT
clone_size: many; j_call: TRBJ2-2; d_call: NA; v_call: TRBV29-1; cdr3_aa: CSVEAGTRPGELFF; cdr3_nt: TGCAGCGTTGAGGCTGGGACCCGCCCCGGGGAGCTGTTTTTT
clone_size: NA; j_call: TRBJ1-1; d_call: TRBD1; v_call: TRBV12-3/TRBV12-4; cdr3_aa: CASRKTGGTEAFF; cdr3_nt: TGTGCCAGCAGAAAGACAGGGGGCACTGAAGCTTTCTTT
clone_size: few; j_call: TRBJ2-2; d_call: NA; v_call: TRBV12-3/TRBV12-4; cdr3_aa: CASSLSGGQTGELFF; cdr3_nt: TGTGCCAGCAGTTTATCTGGGGGGCAAACCGGGGAGCTGTTTTTT
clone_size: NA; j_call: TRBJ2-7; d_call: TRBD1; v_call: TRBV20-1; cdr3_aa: CSAIRRSGQTYEQYF; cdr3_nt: TGCAGTGCTATCCGCCGTTCGGGACAGACCTACGAGCAGTACTTC
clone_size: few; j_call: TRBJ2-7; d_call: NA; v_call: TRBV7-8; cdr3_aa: CASSGGLFYEQYF; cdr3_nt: TGTGCCAGCAGCGGCGGGCTTTTCTACGAGCAGTACTTC
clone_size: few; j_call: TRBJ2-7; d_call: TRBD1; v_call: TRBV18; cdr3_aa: CASSPPGQGIEQYF; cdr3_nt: TGTGCCAGCTCACCCCCCGGACAGGGGATCGAGCAGTACTTC
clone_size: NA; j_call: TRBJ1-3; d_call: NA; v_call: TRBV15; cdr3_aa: CATSRDRIQGNTIYF; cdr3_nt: TGTGCCACCAGCAGAGATCGCATCCAAGGAAACACCATATATTTT
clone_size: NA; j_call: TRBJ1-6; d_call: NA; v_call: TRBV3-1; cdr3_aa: CASSPTMDSPLHF; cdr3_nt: TGTGCCAGCAGCCCGACCATGGATTCACCCCTCCACTTT
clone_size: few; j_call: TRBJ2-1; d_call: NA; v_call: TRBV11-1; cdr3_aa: CASSSGNHNPNEQFF; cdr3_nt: TGTGCCAGCAGCTCCGGGAACCATAACCCCAATGAGCAGTTCTTC
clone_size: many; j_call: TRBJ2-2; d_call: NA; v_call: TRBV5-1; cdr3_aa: CASSSYDTAGELFF; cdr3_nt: TGCGCCAGCAGCTCGTATGACACTGCCGGGGAGCTGTTTTTT
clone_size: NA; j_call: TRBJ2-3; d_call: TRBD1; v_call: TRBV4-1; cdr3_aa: CASSHQASKTTRGTQFF; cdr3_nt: TGCGCCAGCAGCCACCAAGCCTCAAAGACTACCAGGGGGACGCAGTTTTTT
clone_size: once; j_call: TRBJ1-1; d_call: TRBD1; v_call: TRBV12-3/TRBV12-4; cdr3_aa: CASSFRTGQGTEAFF; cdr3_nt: TGTGCCAGCAGTTTTCGGACAGGCCAAGGCACTGAAGCTTTCTTT
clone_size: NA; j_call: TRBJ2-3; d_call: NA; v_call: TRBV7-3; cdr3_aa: CASSLTASDTQYF; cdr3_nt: TGTGCCAGCAGCTTAACGGCGTCAGATACGCAGTATTTT
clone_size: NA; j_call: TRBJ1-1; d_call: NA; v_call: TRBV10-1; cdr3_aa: CASSDITEAFF; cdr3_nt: TGCGCCAGCTCGGACATCACTGAAGCTTTCTTT
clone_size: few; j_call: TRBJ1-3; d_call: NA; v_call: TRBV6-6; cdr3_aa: CASSLKGLSSGNTIYF; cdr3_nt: TGTGCCAGCAGTTTAAAGGGTTTAAGTTCTGGAAACACCATATATTTT
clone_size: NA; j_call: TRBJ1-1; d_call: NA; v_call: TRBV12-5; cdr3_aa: CASGLAGRIWAFF; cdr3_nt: TGTGCTAGTGGTTTGGCAGGGCGAATTTGGGCTTTCTTT
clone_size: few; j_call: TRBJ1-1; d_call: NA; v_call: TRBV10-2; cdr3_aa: CASSESASNTEAFF; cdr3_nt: TGCGCCAGCAGTGAGTCGGCGAGTAACACTGAAGCTTTCTTT
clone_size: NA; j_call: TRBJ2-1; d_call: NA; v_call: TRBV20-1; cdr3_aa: CSAIGHDAQFF; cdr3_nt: TGCAGTGCTATTGGTCACGATGCGCAGTTCTTC
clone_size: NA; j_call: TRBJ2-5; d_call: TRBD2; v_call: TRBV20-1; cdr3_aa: CSALATSGKETQYF; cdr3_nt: TGCAGTGCCCTAGCGACTAGCGGTAAAGAGACCCAGTACTTC
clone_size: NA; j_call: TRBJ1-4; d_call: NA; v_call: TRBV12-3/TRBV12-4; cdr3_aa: CASSRGQRKKLFF; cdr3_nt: TGTGCCAGCAGTCGTGGACAGAGGAAAAAACTGTTTTTT
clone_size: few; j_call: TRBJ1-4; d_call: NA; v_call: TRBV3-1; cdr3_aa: CASSQTGLDEKLFF; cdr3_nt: TGTGCCAGCAGCCAAACAGGGTTGGATGAAAAACTGTTTTTT
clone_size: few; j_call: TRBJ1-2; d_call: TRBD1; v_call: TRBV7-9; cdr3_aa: CASSLAWTGYGYTF; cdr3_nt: TGTGCCAGCAGCTTAGCCTGGACAGGCTATGGCTACACCTTC
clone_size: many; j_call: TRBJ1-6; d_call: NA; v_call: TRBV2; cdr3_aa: CASSRATNNSPLHF; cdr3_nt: TGTGCCAGCTCCCGGGCCACTAATAATTCACCCCTCCACTTT
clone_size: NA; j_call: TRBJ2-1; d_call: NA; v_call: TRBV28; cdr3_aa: CASSSGQPGFDEQFF; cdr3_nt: TGTGCCAGCAGTTCAGGGCAACCGGGGTTCGATGAGCAGTTCTTC
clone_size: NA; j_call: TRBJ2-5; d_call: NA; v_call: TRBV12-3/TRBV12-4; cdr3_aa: CASSAGLFQETQYF; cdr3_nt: TGTGCCAGCAGCGCCGGCCTATTCCAAGAGACCCAGTACTTC
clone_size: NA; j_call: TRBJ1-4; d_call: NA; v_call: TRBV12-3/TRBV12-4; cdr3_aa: CASGLLEKLFF; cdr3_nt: TGTGCCAGCGGTCTTCTGGAAAAACTGTTTTTT
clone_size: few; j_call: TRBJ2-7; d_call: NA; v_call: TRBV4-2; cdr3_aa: CASSQEKGPWGEQYF; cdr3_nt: TGTGCCAGCAGCCAAGAAAAGGGCCCATGGGGCGAGCAGTACTTC
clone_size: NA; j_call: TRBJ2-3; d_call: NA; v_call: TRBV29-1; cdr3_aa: CSVGPSTDTQYF; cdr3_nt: TGCAGCGTTGGACCTAGCACAGATACGCAGTATTTT
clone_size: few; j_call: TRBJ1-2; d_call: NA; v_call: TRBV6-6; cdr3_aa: CASTQSYGYTF; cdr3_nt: TGTGCCAGCACCCAGTCCTATGGCTACACCTTC
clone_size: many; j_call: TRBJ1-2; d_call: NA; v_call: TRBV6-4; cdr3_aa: CASSLDGFQPLGGYTF; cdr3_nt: TGTGCCAGCAGTCTGGACGGCTTTCAGCCCCTAGGTGGCTACACCTTC
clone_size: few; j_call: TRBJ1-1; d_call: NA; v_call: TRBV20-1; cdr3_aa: CSAREQGRGNTEAFF; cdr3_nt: TGCAGTGCTAGAGAACAGGGTAGGGGGAACACTGAAGCTTTCTTT
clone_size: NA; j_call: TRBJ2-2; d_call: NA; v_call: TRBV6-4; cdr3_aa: CASRGQSTGELFF; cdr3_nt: TGTGCCAGCAGAGGACAGAGCACCGGGGAGCTGTTTTTT